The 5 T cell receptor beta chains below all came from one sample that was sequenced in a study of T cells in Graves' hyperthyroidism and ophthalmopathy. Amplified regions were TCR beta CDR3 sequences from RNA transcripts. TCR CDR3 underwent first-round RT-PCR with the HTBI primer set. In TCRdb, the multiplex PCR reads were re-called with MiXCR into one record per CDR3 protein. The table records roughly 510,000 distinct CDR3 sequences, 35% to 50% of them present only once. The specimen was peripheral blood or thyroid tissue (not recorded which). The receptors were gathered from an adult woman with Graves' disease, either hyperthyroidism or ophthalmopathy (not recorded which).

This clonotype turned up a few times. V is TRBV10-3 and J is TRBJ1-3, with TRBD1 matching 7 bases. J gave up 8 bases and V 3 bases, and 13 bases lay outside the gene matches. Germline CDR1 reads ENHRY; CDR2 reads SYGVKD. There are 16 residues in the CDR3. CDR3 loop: CAISDFGTVVADTIYF. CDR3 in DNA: TGTGCCATCAGTGACTTCGGGACAGTGGTAGCCGACACCATATATTTT.

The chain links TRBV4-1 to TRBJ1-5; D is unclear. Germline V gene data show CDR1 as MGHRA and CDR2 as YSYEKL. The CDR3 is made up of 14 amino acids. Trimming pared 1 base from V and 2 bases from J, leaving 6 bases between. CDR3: CASSQGQRNQPQHF. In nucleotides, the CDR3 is TGCGCCAGCAGCCAAGGGCAGCGCAATCAGCCCCAGCATTTT.

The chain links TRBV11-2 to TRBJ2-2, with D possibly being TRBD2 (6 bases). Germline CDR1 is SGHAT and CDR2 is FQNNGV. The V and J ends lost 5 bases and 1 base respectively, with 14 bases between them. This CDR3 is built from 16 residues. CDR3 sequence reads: CASSKPSALNTGELFF. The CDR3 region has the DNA TGTGCCAGCAGCAAGCCTAGCGCCCTGAACACCGGGGAGCTGTTTTTT.

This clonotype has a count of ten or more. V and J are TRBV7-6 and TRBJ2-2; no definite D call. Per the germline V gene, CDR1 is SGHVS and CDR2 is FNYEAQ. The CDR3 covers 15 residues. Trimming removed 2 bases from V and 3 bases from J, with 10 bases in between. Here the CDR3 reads CASSLWRRDTGELFF. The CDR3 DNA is TGTGCCAGCAGCTTATGGAGAAGGGACACCGGGGAGCTGTTTTTT.

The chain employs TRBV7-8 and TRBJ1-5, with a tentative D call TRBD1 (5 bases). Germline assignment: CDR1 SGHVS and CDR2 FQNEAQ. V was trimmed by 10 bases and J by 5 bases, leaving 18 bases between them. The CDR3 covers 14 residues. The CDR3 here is CATSLQGTYQPQHF. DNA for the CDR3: TGTGCCACTTCCCTTCAGGGCACCTATCAGCCCCAGCATTTT.